This entry describes one TCR beta chain. What it binds is not known. Naive CD8 cells lacked CD45RO and underwent positive selection for CCR7, leaving out terminally differentiated effector memory CD45RA+ cells. Each of the donors was a healthy adult who was HIV-negative and had not had a recent acute infection or vaccination. The data stem from a study of shared clonotypes between healthy human individuals. Findings and limits, study-wide: Naive CD4 clonotypes were shared across several donors at about 5%.

Generated by immunoSEQ multiplex PCR, the TCRdb table keeps only in-frame clones and is missing some. The sample lists around 2.1 million clones, approximately 94% occurring once. The CDR3 totals 17 residues. V was cut by 2 bases and J by 0 bases, with 15 bases left in between. Germline V gives CDR1 MNHGY, CDR2 SVAAGI. Sequences were obtained from naive CD8+ T cells from PBMCs. This sequence joins TRBV6-9 and TRBJ2-3; a possible D gene is TRBD2 (5 bases). The TCR originated in a man between 18 and 35 years old in good health. Some clones in this sample may be carry-over from other donors' samples. CDR3 protein: CASSYAVAGPSTDTQYF. DNA for the CDR3: TGTGCCAGCAGTTATGCGGTGGCGGGCCCTAGCACAGATACGCAGTATTTT.